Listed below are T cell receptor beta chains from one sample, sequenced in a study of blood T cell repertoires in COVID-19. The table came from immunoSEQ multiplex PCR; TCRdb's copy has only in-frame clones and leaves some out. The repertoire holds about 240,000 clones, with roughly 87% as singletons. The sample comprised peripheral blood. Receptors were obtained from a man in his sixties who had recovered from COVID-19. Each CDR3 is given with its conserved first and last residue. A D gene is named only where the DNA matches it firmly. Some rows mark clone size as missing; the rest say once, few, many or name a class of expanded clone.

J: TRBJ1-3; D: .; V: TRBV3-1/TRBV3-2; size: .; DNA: TGTGCCAGCAGCCAGACAGCTGGAAACACCATATATTTT; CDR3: CASSQTAGNTIYF
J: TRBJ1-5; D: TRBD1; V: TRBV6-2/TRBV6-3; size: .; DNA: TGTGCCAGCAGTTACCTCATGGCAGGGGGAAATCAGCCCCAGCATTTT; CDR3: CASSYLMAGGNQPQHF
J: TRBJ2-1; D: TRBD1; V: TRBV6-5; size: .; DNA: TGTGCCAGCAGGCTAACGGGACAGGGCCACTTACTTTGGTTCTTC; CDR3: CASRLTGQGHLLWFF
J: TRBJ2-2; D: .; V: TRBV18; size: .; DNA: TGTGCCAGCTCACCGCGTCAAGGGGTACCGGGGGAGCTGTTTTTT; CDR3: CASSPRQGVPGELFF
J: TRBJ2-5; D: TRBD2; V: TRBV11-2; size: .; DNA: TGTGCCAGCAGCTTAGTGGGCGGGGGAGGAGAGACCCAGTACTTC; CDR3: CASSLVGGGGETQYF
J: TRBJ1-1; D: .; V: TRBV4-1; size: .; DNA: TGCGCCAGCAGCCAAGTGTTACAGGGAGTAGCTTTCTTT; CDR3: CASSQVLQGVAFF
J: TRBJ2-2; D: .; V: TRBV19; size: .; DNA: TGTGCCAGTAGGCCGGGAACGGTCGGGGAGCTGTTTTTT; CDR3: CASRPGTVGELFF
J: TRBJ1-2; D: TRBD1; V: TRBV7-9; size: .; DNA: TGTGCCAGCAGCTTAGGGACAGGGCCCTCAGGAAACACCTTC; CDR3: CASSLGTGPSGNTF
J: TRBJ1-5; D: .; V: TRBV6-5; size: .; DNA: TGTGCCAGCAGAAGGAGGGTGGATCAGCCCCAGCATTTT; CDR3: CASRRRVDQPQHF
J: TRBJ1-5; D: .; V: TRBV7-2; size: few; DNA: TGTGCCAGCAGCTCTTACGGGACTAATCAGCCCCAGCATTTT; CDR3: CASSSYGTNQPQHF
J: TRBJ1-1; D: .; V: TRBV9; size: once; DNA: TGTGCCAGCAGCGCCCTCAGGGTGAACACTGAAGCTTTCTTT; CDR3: CASSALRVNTEAFF
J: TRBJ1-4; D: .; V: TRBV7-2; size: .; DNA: TGTGCCAGCAGCTTACCGGGGGCAACTAATGAAAAACTGTTTTTT; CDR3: CASSLPGATNEKLFF
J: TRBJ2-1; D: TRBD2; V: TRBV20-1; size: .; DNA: TGCAGTGCTAGTGGTTGGGGGGGGAGCTCCTACAATGAGCAGTTCTTC; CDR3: CSASGWGGSSYNEQFF
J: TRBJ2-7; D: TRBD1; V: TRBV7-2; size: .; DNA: TGTGCCAGCAGCTGGTCCGGGACAGGGGTTCGGGAGCAGTACTTC; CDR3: CASSWSGTGVREQYF
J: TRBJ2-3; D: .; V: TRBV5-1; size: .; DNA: TGCGCCAGCAGCTTGGGTGTACTAACTAGCACAGATACGCAGTATTTT; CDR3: CASSLGVLTSTDTQYF
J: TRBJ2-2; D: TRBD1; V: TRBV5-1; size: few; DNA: TGCGCCAGCAGCCTTACAGGGGTGACCGGGGAGCTGTTTTTT; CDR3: CASSLTGVTGELFF
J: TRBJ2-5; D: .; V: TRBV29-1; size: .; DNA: TGCAGCGTTGACCTGGTGCGGGAGACCCAGTACTTC; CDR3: CSVDLVRETQYF
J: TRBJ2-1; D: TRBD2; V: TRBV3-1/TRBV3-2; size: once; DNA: TGTGCCAGCAGCCCCGAAACTAGCGGACACAATGAGCAGTTCTTC; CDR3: CASSPETSGHNEQFF
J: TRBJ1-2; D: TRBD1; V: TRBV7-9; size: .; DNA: TGTGCCAGCAGCTTAATCATCGGGACAGGGGTGGGCTACACCTTC; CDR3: CASSLIIGTGVGYTF
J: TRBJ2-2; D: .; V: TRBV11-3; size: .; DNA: TGTGCCAGCAGCGGGACTTGGACACCGAACACCGGGGAGCTGTTTTTT; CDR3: CASSGTWTPNTGELFF
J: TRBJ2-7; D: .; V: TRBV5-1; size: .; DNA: TGCGCCAGCAGCTTGGGGAGCGGCTACGAGCAGTACTTC; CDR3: CASSLGSGYEQYF
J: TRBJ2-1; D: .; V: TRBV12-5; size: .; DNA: TGTGCTAGTGGTTTGCCTCGCGGTCTTCGCTACAATGAGCAGTTCTTC; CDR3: CASGLPRGLRYNEQFF
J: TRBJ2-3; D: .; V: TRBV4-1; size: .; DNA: TGCGCCAGCAGCCAGCAGAGCACAGATACGCAGTATTTT; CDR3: CASSQQSTDTQYF
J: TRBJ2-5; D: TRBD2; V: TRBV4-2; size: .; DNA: TGTGCCAGCAGCCAAAGCGGGGGGGAAGAGACCCAGTACTTC; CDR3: CASSQSGGEETQYF
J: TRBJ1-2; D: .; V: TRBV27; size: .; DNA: TGTGCCAGCAGTCTGACAGGAAACTATGGCTACACCTTC; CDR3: CASSLTGNYGYTF
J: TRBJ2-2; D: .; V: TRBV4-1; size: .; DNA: TGCGCCAGCAGCCAACCCTTACGGGGAACCGGGGAGCTGTTTTTT; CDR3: CASSQPLRGTGELFF
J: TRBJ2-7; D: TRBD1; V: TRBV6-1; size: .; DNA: TGTGCCAGCAGTGAAAAACGGCGCCAGGGGGCCCACGAGCAGTACTTC; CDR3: CASSEKRRQGAHEQYF
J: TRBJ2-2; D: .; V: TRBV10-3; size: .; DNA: TGTGCCATCAGTACCGGGACTCCTAACACCGGGGAGCTGTTTTTT; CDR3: CAISTGTPNTGELFF
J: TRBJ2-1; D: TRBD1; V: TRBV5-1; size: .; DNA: TGCGCCAGCAGCTCAACGGGACAGAGCTCCTACAATGAGCAGTTCTTC; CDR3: CASSSTGQSSYNEQFF
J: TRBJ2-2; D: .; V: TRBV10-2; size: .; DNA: TGCGCCAGCCGCCGGGGAGCGAACACCGGGGAGCTGTTTTTT; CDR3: CASRRGANTGELFF
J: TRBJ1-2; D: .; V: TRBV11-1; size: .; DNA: TGTGCCAGCAGCTTAAATCGACAGAACTATGGCTACACCTTC; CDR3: CASSLNRQNYGYTF
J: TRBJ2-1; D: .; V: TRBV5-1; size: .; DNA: TGCGCCAGCAGCATCTACACAGGGGACGGGGGCAATGAGCAGTTCTTC; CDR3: CASSIYTGDGGNEQFF
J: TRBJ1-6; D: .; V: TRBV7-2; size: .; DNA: TGTGCCAGCAGCCCGTCGGGAGGGGCGGATTCACCCCTCCACTTT; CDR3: CASSPSGGADSPLHF
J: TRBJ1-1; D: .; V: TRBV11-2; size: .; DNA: TGTGCCAGCAGCTTAGTGCCAGGGGAGAACACTGAAGCTTTCTTT; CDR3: CASSLVPGENTEAFF
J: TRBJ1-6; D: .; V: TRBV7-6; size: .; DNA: TGTGCCAGCAGCTTAGCTCCGGATTCACCCCTCCACTTT; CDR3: CASSLAPDSPLHF
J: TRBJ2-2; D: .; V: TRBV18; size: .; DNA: TGTGCCAGCTCACCTACCGGGGGTAGCCAGAACACCGGGGAGCTGTTTTTT; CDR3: CASSPTGGSQNTGELFF
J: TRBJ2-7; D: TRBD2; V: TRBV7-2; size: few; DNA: TGTGCCAGCAGCCAGGGACTAGCGGACTCCTACGAGCAGTACTTC; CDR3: CASSQGLADSYEQYF
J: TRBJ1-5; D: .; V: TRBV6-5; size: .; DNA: TGTGCCATCAAGGCTGGACAGATCAGGCAGCCCCAGCATTTT; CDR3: CAIKAGQIRQPQHF
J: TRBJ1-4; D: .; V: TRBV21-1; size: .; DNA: TGTGCCAGCAGCATGGGCAGATACCATGAAAAACTGTTTTTT; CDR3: CASSMGRYHEKLFF
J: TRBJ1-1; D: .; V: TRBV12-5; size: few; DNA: TGTGCTAGTGGTTTGGTACTTGGTAGAAAGAACACTGAAGCTTTCTTT; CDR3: CASGLVLGRKNTEAFF